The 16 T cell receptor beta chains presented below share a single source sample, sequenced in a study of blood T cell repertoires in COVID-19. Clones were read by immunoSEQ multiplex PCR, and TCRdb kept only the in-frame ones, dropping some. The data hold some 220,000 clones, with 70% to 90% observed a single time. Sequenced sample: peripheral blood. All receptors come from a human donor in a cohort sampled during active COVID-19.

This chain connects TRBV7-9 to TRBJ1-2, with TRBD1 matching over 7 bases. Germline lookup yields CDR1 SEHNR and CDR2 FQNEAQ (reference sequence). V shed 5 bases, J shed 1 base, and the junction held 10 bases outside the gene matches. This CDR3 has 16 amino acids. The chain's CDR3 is CASSAVRRQGNYGYTF. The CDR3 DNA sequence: TGTGCCAGCAGCGCCGTCCGGAGACAGGGTAACTATGGCTACACCTTC.

The CDR3: CASNTGQNSPLHF. CDR3 bases: TGTGCCAGTAACACAGGGCAAAATTCACCCCTCCACTTT. The gene calls are TRBV19 and TRBJ1-6, with D possibly being TRBD1 (6 bases). Germline V CDR1 and CDR2: LNHDA, SQIVND (reference sequence). V was cut by 7 bases and J by 7 bases, with 11 bases left in between. CDR3 size: 13 residues.

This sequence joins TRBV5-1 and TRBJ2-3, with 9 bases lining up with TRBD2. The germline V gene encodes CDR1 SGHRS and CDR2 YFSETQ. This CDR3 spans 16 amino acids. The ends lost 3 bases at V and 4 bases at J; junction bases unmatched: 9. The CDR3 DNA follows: TGCGCCAGCAGCTCTTATAGCGGGGGCTCTTCAGATACGCAGTATTTT. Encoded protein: CASSSYSGGSSDTQYF. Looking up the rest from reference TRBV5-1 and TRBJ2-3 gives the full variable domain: KAGVTQTPRYLIKTRGQQVTLSCSPISGHRSVSWYQQTPGQGLQFLFEYFSETQRNKGNFPGRFSGRQFSNSRSEMNVSTLELGDSALYLCASSSYSGGSSDTQYFGPGTRLTVL.

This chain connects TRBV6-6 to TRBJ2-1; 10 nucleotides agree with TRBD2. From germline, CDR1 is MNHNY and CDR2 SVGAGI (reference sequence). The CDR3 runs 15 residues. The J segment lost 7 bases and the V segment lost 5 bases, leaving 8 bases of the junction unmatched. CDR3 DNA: TGTGCCAGCAGTCTAAGCGGGAGGGGGATTAATGAGCAGTTCTTC. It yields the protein CASSLSGRGINEQFF.

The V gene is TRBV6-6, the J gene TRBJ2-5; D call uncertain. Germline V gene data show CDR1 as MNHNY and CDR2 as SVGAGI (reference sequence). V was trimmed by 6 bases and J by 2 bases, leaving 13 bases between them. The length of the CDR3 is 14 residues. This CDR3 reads CASRRPGPQETQYF. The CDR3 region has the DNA TGTGCCAGCAGACGACCGGGTCCTCAAGAGACCCAGTACTTC.

The CDR3 here is CASSGQGASETQYF. The DNA for the CDR3 is TGTGCCAGCAGCGGACAGGGGGCATCGGAGACCCAGTACTTC. This sequence joins TRBV6-5 and TRBJ2-5; 11 bases fit TRBD1. V was clipped by 6 bases and J by 5 bases; unmatched bases: 5. This CDR3 has 14 amino acids. CDR1 is MNHEY, CDR2 SVGAGI, per germline.

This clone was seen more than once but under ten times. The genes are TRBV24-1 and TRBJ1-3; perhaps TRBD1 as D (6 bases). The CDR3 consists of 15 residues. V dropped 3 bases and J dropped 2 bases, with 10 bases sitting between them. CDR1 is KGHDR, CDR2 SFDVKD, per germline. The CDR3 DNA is TGTGCCACCAGTGATCCCACAGGGACTGGAAACACCATATATTTT. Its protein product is CATSDPTGTGNTIYF.

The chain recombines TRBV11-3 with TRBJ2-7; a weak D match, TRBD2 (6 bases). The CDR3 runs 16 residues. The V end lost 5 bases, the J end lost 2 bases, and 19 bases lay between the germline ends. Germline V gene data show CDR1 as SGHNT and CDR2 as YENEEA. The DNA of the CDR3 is TGTGCCAGCAGCCCCCACCGGGGGTCCCCCCCCTACGAGCAGTACTTC. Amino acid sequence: CASSPHRGSPPYEQYF.

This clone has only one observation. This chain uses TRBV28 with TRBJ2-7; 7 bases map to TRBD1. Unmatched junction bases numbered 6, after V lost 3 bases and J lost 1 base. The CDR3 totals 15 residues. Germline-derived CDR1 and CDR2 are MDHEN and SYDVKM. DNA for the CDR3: TGTGCCAGCAGTTTCGCGCGACAGGGTTCCTACGAGCAGTACTTC. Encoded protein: CASSFARQGSYEQYF.

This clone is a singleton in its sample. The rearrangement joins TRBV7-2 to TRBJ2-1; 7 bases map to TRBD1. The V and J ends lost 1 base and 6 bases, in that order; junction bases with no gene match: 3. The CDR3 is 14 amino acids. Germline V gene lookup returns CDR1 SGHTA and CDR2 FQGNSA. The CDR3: CASSLGPGGNEQFF. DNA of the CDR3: TGTGCCAGCAGCTTAGGTCCAGGGGGCAATGAGCAGTTCTTC.

The CDR3 nucleotides are TGTGCCAGCAGATCAATCCAGGGGTATGAGCAGTTCTTC. Its protein product is CASRSIQGYEQFF. V usage is TRBV27 and J usage is TRBJ2-1; D is possibly TRBD1 (6 bases). V was clipped by 6 bases and J by 8 bases, with 14 bases between them. The germline V gene encodes CDR1 MNHEY and CDR2 SMNVEV (reference sequence). The CDR3 covers 13 residues.

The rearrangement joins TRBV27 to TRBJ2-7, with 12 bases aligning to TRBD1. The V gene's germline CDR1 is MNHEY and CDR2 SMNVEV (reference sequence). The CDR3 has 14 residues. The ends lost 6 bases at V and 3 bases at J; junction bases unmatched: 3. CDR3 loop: CASRGTGGIYEQYF. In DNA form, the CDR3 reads TGTGCCAGCAGGGGGACAGGGGGCATCTACGAGCAGTACTTC.

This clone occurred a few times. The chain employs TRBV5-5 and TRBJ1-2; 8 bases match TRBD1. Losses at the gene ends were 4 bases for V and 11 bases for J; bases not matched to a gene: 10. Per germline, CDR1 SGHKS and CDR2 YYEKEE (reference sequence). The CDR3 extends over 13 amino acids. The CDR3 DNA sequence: TGTGCCAGCAGCGCGAGGGACAGGCCTTCTTACACCTTC. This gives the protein CASSARDRPSYTF. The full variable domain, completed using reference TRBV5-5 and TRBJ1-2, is DAGVTQSPTHLIKTRGQQVTLRCSPISGHKSVSWYQQVLGQGPQFIFQYYEKEERGRGNFPDRFSARQFPNYSSELNVNALLLGDSALYLCASSARDRPSYTFGSGTRLTVV.

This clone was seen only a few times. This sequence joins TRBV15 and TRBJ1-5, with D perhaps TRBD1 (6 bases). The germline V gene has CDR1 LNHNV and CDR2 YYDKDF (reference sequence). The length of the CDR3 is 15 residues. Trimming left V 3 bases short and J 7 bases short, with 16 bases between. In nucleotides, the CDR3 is TGTGCCACCAGCAGCGAAGGGGGTCATGTCCAGCCCCAGCATTTT. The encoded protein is CATSSEGGHVQPQHF.

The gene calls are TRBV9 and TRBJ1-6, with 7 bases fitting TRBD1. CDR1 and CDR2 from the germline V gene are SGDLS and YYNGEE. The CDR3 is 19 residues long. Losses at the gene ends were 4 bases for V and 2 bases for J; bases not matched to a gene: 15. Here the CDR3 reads CASSPRGGGSRAYNSPLHF. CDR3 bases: TGTGCCAGCAGCCCCCGAGGGGGCGGATCTCGGGCCTATAATTCACCCCTCCACTTT. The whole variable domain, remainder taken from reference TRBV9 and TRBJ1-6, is DSGVTQTPKHLITATGQRVTLRCSPRSGDLSVYWYQQSLDQGLQFLIQYYNGEERAKGNILERFSAQQFPDLHSELNLSSLELGDSALYFCASSPRGGGSRAYNSPLHFGNGTRLTVT.

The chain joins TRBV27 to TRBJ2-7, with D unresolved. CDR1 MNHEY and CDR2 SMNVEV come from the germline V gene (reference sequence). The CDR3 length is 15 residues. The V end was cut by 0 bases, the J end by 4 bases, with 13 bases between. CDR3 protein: CASSLSPVATYEQYF. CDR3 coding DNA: TGTGCCAGCAGTTTATCGCCGGTCGCCACTTACGAGCAGTACTTC.